This is a list of T cell receptor beta chains from one sample in a study of blood T cell repertoires in COVID-19. The protocol was immunoSEQ multiplex PCR, while the TCRdb copy is restricted to in-frame clones and leaves out a portion. The table has approximately 190,000 clones, 75% to 90% seen once. Sequencing was performed on peripheral blood. The receptors come from a man in his 70s with active or convalescent COVID-19. Each CDR3 is given with its conserved first and last residue. The D gene is left open where the match is weak. The size of a clone is reported for some rows only, either as once, few or many, or as a class for expanded clones.

TGTGCCAGTAGCCGGTCACAGGGGGGGGTTGGCGAGCAGTACTTC	CASSRSQGGVGEQYF	NA	TRBJ2-7	NA	TRBV19
TGTGCCAGCAGCTTATTTGTCGTGGGGGCTAGCTTTTATGAGCAGTTCTTC	CASSLFVVGASFYEQFF	NA	TRBJ2-1	NA	TRBV11-2
TGCGCCAGCAGCCAAATCTACGGGGGTAACACTGAAGCTTTCTTT	CASSQIYGGNTEAFF	many	TRBJ1-1	NA	TRBV4-1
TGTGCCAGCAGCAGACTAGCGGGCGATAACTACGAGCAGTACTTC	CASSRLAGDNYEQYF	NA	TRBJ2-7	TRBD2	TRBV6-2/TRBV6-3
TGTGCCAGCAGCGTGGGACTAGCCGGGGAGCTGTTTTTT	CASSVGLAGELFF	NA	TRBJ2-2	TRBD2	TRBV2
TGTGCCAGCAGCTCTCCGGGACTAGCGACAGATACGCAGTATTTT	CASSSPGLATDTQYF	once	TRBJ2-3	TRBD2	TRBV5-4
TGTGCCATCAGTGGACTGGGACAGCACTCTGGAAACACCATATATTTT	CAISGLGQHSGNTIYF	NA	TRBJ1-3	TRBD1	TRBV10-3
TGTGCCACCAGTGACAGGGGGAACGCAGATACGCAGTATTTT	CATSDRGNADTQYF	once	TRBJ2-3	TRBD1	TRBV24-1
TGTGCCAGCAGCTTGGGAACAGGGGGGACCACTGAAGCTTTCTTT	CASSLGTGGTTEAFF	NA	TRBJ1-1	TRBD1	TRBV5-4
TGTGCCAGCACCTTGGGGCTGGAGAATTCACCCCTCCACTTT	CASTLGLENSPLHF	NA	TRBJ1-6	NA	TRBV9
TGTGCCAGCACCAGGACTAGAGGGGATACGCAGTATTTT	CASTRTRGDTQYF	once	TRBJ2-3	TRBD2	TRBV2
TGTGCCACCAGCCCGCGCCGGGACAGCAATTACAATGAGCAGTTCTTC	CATSPRRDSNYNEQFF	NA	TRBJ2-1	TRBD1	TRBV15
TGTGCCAGCAGTTACTCCAGGGGGCGCCTCTATAGCAATCAGCCCCAGCATTTT	CASSYSRGRLYSNQPQHF	NA	TRBJ1-5	TRBD1	TRBV6-2/TRBV6-3
TGTGCCAGCAGTCCCACTAGCGTGCTAAATTACGAGCAGTACTTC	CASSPTSVLNYEQYF	NA	TRBJ2-7	TRBD2	TRBV2
TGTGCCAGCAGCTTAAGGCAGGGTGATCAGCCCCAGCATTTT	CASSLRQGDQPQHF	NA	TRBJ1-5	NA	TRBV7-2
TGCGCCAGCAGCTTGGACCAATTCCAGAATGAGCAGTTCTTC	CASSLDQFQNEQFF	NA	TRBJ2-1	NA	TRBV5-1
TGTGCCTGGAACCTCGGGACAGCGGGCGGGTACGAGCAGTACTTC	CAWNLGTAGGYEQYF	NA	TRBJ2-7	NA	TRBV30
TGTGCCAGCAGCTCCGGGACAGTAGGACAAGAGACCCAGTACTTC	CASSSGTVGQETQYF	NA	TRBJ2-5	TRBD1	TRBV7-9
TGCGCCAGCAGCCAAGAACGGAGGGCAAGTCAGTTCTTC	CASSQERRASQFF	NA	TRBJ2-1	NA	TRBV4-3
TGTGCCAGCAGTGCGGGTGGAGGGGGGGACTACGAGCAGTACTTC	CASSAGGGGDYEQYF	NA	TRBJ2-7	NA	TRBV2
TGTGCCAGCAGCTTAGGGTCTAGGGTAGCGGGATACGAGCAGTACTTC	CASSLGSRVAGYEQYF	NA	TRBJ2-7	TRBD2	TRBV7-2
TGTGCCAGCAGTTTAAGCCTAGCGGGGGGTATAATTAATGAGCAGTTCTTC	CASSLSLAGGIINEQFF	NA	TRBJ2-1	TRBD2	TRBV27
TGTGCCAGCAGCCACGGGGGTGGAGGCAATCAGCCCCAGCATTTT	CASSHGGGGNQPQHF	once	TRBJ1-5	NA	TRBV3-1/TRBV3-2
TGTGCCAGTAGTATTGGGTTTAGGGGAGATACGCAGTATTTT	CASSIGFRGDTQYF	NA	TRBJ2-3	NA	TRBV19
TGTGCCACCAGTGTTGGGGGGGGTAATGAGCAGTTCTTC	CATSVGGGNEQFF	once	TRBJ2-1	TRBD2	TRBV24-1
TGTGCCAGCAGTTACGCAGACAGGGGCGAGCAGTACTTC	CASSYADRGEQYF	NA	TRBJ2-7	TRBD1	TRBV6-2/TRBV6-3
TGTGCCAGCAGCCAAGTGGACAGTAAAGAGACCCAGTACTTC	CASSQVDSKETQYF	NA	TRBJ2-5	NA	TRBV3-1/TRBV3-2
TGCGCCAGCAGTCAATCGAAGGGGGGGCGAGCCTGGGATACGCAGTATTTT	CASSQSKGGRAWDTQYF	NA	TRBJ2-3	NA	TRBV23-1
TGTGCCAGCAGTTCAGGGACTAGCGGGGCTTTAGCCAAAAACATTCAGTACTTC	CASSSGTSGALAKNIQYF	NA	TRBJ2-4	TRBD2	TRBV27
TGTGCCAGCAGTTTGGTCAGAGGGCGGAATGAAAAACTGTTTTTT	CASSLVRGRNEKLFF	NA	TRBJ1-4	NA	TRBV27
TGTGCCAGTATACCCGGGACAGGGGGCTTTAGCACTGAAGCTTTCTTT	CASIPGTGGFSTEAFF	NA	TRBJ1-1	TRBD1	TRBV19
TGTGCCAGCAGTCCCCGTGGAGTCAGTAATGAAAAACTGTTTTTT	CASSPRGVSNEKLFF	NA	TRBJ1-4	NA	TRBV7-2
TGTGCCAGCAGCTGGACAGGGGTTAATGAAAAACTGTTTTTT	CASSWTGVNEKLFF	NA	TRBJ1-4	TRBD1	TRBV5-8
TGTGCCAGCAGTTTTACGGCTGGAGGCTATGGCTACACCTTC	CASSFTAGGYGYTF	NA	TRBJ1-2	NA	TRBV28
TGTGCCACCAGCAGAGGAGGGAGGGGAGAGACCCAGTACTTC	CATSRGGRGETQYF	NA	TRBJ2-5	TRBD2	TRBV15
TGTGCCAGCAGCACCGGGACAGGGGGCGTTGACTACACCTTC	CASSTGTGGVDYTF	few	TRBJ1-2	TRBD1	TRBV5-6
TGCGCCAGCGCCCCCGGGACACTCAGGGAGCCCCAGCATTTT	CASAPGTLREPQHF	once	TRBJ1-5	NA	TRBV10-2
TGTGCCAGCAGTTATCCCGGGATTTCCTACGAGCAGTACTTC	CASSYPGISYEQYF	NA	TRBJ2-7	NA	TRBV6-6
TGTGCCAGCAGACTAGCGGGGATCGCAGATACGCAGTATTTT	CASRLAGIADTQYF	NA	TRBJ2-3	NA	TRBV21-1
TGTGCCTGGGCGAAGGGGAAGAACACTGAAGCTTTCTTT	CAWAKGKNTEAFF	NA	TRBJ1-1	NA	TRBV30
TGTGCCAGTAGTATGGCCCTCGAGGGCCCCTATGGCTACACCTTC	CASSMALEGPYGYTF	NA	TRBJ1-2	NA	TRBV19